This T cell receptor beta chain came from a study of OX40 agonist ivuxolimab in advanced cancers. At the level of the study: A history of anti-PD-1, anti-PD-L1 or anti-CTLA-4 therapy was acceptable, and 40% had some. One patient with hepatocellular carcinoma and two with cutaneous melanoma, three in all, had partial responses.

Germline lookup yields CDR1 SGHDT and CDR2 YYEEEE. The CDR3 contains 15 residues. V trimming: 4 bases; J trimming: 4 bases; junction bases outside the gene matches: 11. The table came from immunoSEQ multiplex PCR; TCRdb's copy has only in-frame clones and leaves some out. The sample shows around 58,000 clones, 94% of them seen only once. The V and J genes are TRBV5-6 and TRBJ2-7; 7 nucleotides align to TRBD1. The source was CD4+ or CD8+ T cells sorted from blood, collected in a trial of the OX40 agonist ivuxolimab. This receptor was obtained from an adult with an advanced solid tumor such as melanoma, head and neck, liver or kidney cancer. In DNA form, the CDR3 reads TGTGCCAGCAGCCCATCACTGGGCAGGGGGTACGAGCAGTACTTC. Translated, it gives CASSPSLGRGYEQYF.